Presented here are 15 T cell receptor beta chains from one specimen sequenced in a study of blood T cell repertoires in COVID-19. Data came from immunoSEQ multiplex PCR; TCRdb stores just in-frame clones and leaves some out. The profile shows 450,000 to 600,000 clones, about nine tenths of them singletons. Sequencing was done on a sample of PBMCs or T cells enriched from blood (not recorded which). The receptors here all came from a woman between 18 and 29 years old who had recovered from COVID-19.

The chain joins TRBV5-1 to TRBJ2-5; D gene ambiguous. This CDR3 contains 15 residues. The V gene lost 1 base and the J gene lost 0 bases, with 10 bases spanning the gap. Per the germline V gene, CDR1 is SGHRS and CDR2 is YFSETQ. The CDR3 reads CASSLSPVYQETQYF. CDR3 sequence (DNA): TGCGCCAGCAGCTTGAGTCCAGTGTACCAAGAGACCCAGTACTTC.

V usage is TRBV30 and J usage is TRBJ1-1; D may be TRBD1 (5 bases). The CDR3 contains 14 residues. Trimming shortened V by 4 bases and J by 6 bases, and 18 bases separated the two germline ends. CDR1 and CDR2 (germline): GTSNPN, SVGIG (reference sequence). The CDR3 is CAWNRGIGEAEAFF. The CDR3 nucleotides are TGTGCCTGGAATAGGGGAATTGGTGAGGCTGAAGCTTTCTTT. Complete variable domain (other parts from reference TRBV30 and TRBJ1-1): SQTIHQWPATLVQPVGSPLSLECTVEGTSNPNLYWYRQAAGRGLQLLFYSVGIGQISSEVPQNLSASRPQDRQFILSSKKLLLSDSGFYLCAWNRGIGEAEAFFGQGTRLTVV.

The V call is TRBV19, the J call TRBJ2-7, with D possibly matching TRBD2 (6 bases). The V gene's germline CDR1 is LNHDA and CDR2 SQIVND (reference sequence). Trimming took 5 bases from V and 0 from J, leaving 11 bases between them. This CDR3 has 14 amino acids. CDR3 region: CASSGGANSYEQYF. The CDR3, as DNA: TGTGCCAGTAGTGGCGGGGCCAACTCCTACGAGCAGTACTTC.

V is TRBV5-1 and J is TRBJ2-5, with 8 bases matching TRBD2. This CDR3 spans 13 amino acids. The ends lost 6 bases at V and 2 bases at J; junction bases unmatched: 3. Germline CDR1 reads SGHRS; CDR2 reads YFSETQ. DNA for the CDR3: TGCGCCAGCATGGCGGGGGGACAAGAGACCCAGTACTTC. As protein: CASMAGGQETQYF.

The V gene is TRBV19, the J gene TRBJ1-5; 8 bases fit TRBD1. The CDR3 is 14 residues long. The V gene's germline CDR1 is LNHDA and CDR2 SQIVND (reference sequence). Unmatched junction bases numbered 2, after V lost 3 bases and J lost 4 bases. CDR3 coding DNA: TGTGCCAGTAGTATGGACAGGGAAAATCAGCCCCAGCATTTT. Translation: CASSMDRENQPQHF. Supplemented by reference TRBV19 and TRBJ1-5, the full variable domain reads DGGITQSPKYLFRKEGQNVTLSCEQNLNHDAMYWYRQDPGQGLRLIYYSQIVNDFQKGDIAEGYSVSREKKESFPLTVTSAQKNPTAFYLCASSMDRENQPQHFGDGTRLSIL.

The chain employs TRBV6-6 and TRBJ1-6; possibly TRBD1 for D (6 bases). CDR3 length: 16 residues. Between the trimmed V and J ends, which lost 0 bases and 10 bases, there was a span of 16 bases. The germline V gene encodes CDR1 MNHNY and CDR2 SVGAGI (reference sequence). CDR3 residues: CASSYSMYPGGSPLHF. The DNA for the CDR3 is TGTGCCAGCAGTTACTCGATGTATCCGGGGGGCTCACCCCTCCACTTT.

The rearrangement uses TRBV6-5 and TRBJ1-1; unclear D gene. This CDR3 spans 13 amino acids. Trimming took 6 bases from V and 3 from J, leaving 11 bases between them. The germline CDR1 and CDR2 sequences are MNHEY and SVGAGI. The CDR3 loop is CASRRGEYTEAFF. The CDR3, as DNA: TGTGCCAGCAGGCGTGGGGAGTACACTGAAGCTTTCTTT.

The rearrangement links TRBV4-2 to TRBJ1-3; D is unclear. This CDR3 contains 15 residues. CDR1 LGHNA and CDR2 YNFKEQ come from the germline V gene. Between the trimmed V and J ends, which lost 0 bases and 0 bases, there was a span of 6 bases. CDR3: CASSQDSVSGNTIYF. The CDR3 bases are TGTGCCAGCAGCCAAGACTCGGTCTCTGGAAACACCATATATTTT.

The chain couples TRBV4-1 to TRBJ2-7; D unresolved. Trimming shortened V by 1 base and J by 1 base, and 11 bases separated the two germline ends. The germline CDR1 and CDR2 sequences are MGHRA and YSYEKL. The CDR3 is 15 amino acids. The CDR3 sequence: CASSQAVAGSYEQYF. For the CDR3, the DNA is TGCGCCAGCAGCCAAGCGGTAGCTGGGTCCTACGAGCAGTACTTC.

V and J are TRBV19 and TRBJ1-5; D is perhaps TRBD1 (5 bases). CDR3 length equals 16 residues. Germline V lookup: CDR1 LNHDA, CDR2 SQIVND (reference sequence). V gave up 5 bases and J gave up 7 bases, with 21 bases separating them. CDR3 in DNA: TGTGCCAGTAGTCTCCCCTCCGGGGGTGGCGGGCAGCCCCAGCATTTT. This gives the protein CASSLPSGGGGQPQHF.

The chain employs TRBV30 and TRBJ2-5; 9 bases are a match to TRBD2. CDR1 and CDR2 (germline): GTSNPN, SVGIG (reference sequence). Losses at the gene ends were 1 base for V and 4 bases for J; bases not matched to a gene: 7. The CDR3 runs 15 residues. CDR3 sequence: CAWSGGGAGLETQYF. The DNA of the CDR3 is TGTGCCTGGAGTGGCGGGGGGGCCGGTTTAGAGACCCAGTACTTC.

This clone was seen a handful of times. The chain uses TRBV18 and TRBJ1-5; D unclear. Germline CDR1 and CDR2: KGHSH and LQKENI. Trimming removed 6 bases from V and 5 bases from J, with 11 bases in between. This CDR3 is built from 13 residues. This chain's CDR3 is CASSGRRDQPQHF. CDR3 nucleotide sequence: TGTGCCAGCTCCGGAAGACGGGATCAGCCCCAGCATTTT.

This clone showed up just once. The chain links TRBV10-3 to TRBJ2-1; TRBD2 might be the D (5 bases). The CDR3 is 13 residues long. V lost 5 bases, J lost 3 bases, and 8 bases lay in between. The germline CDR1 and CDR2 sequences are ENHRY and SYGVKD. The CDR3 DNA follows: TGTGCCATCAGTTTAGGGAGCTACAATGAGCAGTTCTTC. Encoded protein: CAISLGSYNEQFF.

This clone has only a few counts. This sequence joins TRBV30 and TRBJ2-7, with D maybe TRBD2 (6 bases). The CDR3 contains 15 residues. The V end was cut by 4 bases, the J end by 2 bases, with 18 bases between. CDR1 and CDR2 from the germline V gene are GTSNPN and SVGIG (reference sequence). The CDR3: CAWTRGSDPTYEQYF. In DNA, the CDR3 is TGTGCCTGGACCCGGGGGTCAGACCCTACCTACGAGCAGTACTTC.

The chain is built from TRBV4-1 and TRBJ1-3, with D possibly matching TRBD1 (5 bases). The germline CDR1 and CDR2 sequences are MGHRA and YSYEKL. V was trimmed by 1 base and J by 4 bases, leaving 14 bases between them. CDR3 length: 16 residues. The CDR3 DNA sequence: TGCGCCAGCAGCCAAGCTCTGCGGGGGAGCGGAAACACCATATATTTT. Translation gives CASSQALRGSGNTIYF.